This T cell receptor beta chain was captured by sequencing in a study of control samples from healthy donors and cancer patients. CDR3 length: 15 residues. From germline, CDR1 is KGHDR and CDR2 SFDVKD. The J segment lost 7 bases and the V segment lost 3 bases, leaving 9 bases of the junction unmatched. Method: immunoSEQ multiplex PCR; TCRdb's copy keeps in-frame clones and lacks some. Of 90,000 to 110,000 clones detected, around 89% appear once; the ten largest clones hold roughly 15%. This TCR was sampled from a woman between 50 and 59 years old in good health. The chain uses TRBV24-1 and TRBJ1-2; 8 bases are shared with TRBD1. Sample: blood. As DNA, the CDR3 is TGTGCCACCAGTGATCCCGGACAGGGTAAAGCTGGCTACACCTTC. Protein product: CATSDPGQGKAGYTF.